The 19 T cell receptor beta chains reported below all come from one sample, sequenced in a study of OX40 agonist ivuxolimab in advanced cancers. Sequenced by immunoSEQ multiplex PCR; TCRdb stores in-frame clones only, minus some. The sample lists around 58,000 clones, 80% to 90% occurring once. Sequences were derived from CD4+ or CD8+ T cells sorted from blood, sampled in a trial of the OX40 agonist ivuxolimab. These receptors originate from an adult with an advanced solid tumor such as melanoma, head and neck, liver or kidney cancer.

The chain has TRBV5-1 and TRBJ1-1; a possible D gene is TRBD1 (5 bases). The CDR3 is made up of 14 amino acids. Germline V gene sequence: CDR1 SGHRS, CDR2 YFSETQ. V lost 4 bases, J lost 0 bases, and 10 bases lay in between. The CDR3 spells CASSPGLLNTEAFF. The DNA of the CDR3 is TGCGCCAGCAGCCCGGGACTCCTGAACACTGAAGCTTTCTTT.

J is TRBJ2-2 and V is TRBV5-1; D call uncertain. Germline V gene data show CDR1 as SGHRS and CDR2 as YFSETQ. Trimming stripped 4 bases from V and 4 bases from J, with 11 bases between. This CDR3 comprises 14 residues. The CDR3 sequence: CASSPGRTTGELFF. The CDR3 DNA reads as TGCGCCAGCAGCCCCGGACGGACCACCGGGGAGCTGTTTTTT.

The chain uses TRBV2 and TRBJ1-1; D may be TRBD1 (5 bases). CDR1 and CDR2 (germline): SNHLY, FYNNEI. Trimming took 4 bases from V and 1 from J, leaving 13 bases between them. The CDR3 is 15 residues long. The CDR3 bases are TGTGCCAGCAGTGCGGGGAGGGGCAAGAACACTGAAGCTTTCTTT. Translation gives CASSAGRGKNTEAFF.

The gene calls are TRBV5-1 and TRBJ1-1; 7 nucleotides match TRBD1. With 3 bases clipped from V and 2 bases from J, the junction kept 4 bases outside the gene matches. This CDR3 region has 14 residues. Germline-derived CDR1 and CDR2 are SGHRS and YFSETQ. The CDR3 DNA follows: TGCGCCAGCAGCTCGGGGGACAGAAACACTGAAGCTTTCTTT. Protein: CASSSGDRNTEAFF.

The chain couples TRBV5-1 to TRBJ2-7; D is uncertain. The germline V gene has CDR1 SGHRS and CDR2 YFSETQ. V lost 5 bases to trimming and J lost 2 bases, with 11 bases between them. This CDR3 has 13 residues. DNA for the CDR3: TGCGCCAGCAGAGCTTCCGGCACCTACGAGCAGTACTTC. Residues: CASRASGTYEQYF.

The gene calls are TRBV29-1 and TRBJ2-7, with D perhaps being TRBD1 or TRBD2 (6 bases each). The length of the CDR3 is 12 residues. Germline V lookup: CDR1 SQVTM, CDR2 ANQGSEA. V lost 2 bases to trimming and J lost 7 bases, with 12 bases between them. CDR3 region: CSVEFGGAEQYF. CDR3 bases: TGCAGCGTTGAATTCGGGGGCGCGGAGCAGTACTTC.

This clone is a singleton in its sample. The chain couples TRBV5-5 to TRBJ1-2; TRBD1 agrees at 7 bases. V lost 4 bases, J lost 3 bases, and 6 bases stayed unmatched. Per germline, CDR1 SGHKS and CDR2 YYEKEE (reference sequence). This CDR3 comprises 14 residues. The CDR3 sequence: CASSPNRGYYGYTF. The CDR3 coding sequence is TGTGCCAGCAGCCCAAACAGGGGTTACTATGGCTACACCTTC.

Only a few counts were recorded for this clone. This sequence joins TRBV7-9 and TRBJ1-5, with a weak D call TRBD1 (6 bases). Trimming left V 1 base short and J 1 base short, with 11 bases between. CDR3 length: 16 amino acids. Germline values: CDR1 SEHNR, CDR2 FQNEAQ (reference sequence). CDR3: CASSLGGARSNQPQHF. In DNA form, the CDR3 reads TGTGCCAGCAGCTTAGGGGGGGCGCGGAGCAATCAGCCCCAGCATTTT.

The rearrangement joins TRBV5-5 to TRBJ2-7; 10 nucleotides align to TRBD1. The germline V gene has CDR1 SGHKS and CDR2 YYEKEE (reference sequence). The CDR3 totals 14 residues. V lost 4 bases, J lost 5 bases, and 6 bases stayed unmatched. The CDR3 DNA follows: TGTGCCAGCAGCCGTAGGACAGGGGGGGACGAGCAGTACTTC. Translation: CASSRRTGGDEQYF.

The chain uses TRBV30 and TRBJ2-7, with D possibly TRBD2 on 5 matching bases. Deletions cut 3 bases from V and 6 bases from J, with 9 bases between. Per the germline V gene, CDR1 is GTSNPN and CDR2 is SVGIG (reference sequence). CDR3 length equals 11 residues. The CDR3 DNA follows: TGTGCCTGGAGCCCGGAGGTCGAGCAGTACTTC. Encoded protein: CAWSPEVEQYF.

This chain connects TRBV6-5 to TRBJ2-1, with 8 positions matching TRBD2. Germline values: CDR1 MNHEY, CDR2 SVGAGI. The CDR3 runs 14 residues. V lost 7 bases to trimming and J lost 4 bases; unmatched junction nucleotides: 6. The CDR3 loop reads CASNTGGPYNEQFF. CDR3 nucleotides: TGTGCCAGCAATACGGGGGGGCCGTACAATGAGCAGTTCTTC.

The genes are TRBV30 and TRBJ1-5, with D tentatively TRBD1 (5 bases). The length of the CDR3 is 12 residues. V shed 2 bases and J shed 5 bases, with 7 bases lying between them. Germline V gives CDR1 GTSNPN, CDR2 SVGIG (reference sequence). CDR3 sequence reads: CAWSKGHQPQHF. The CDR3 DNA sequence: TGTGCCTGGAGTAAGGGGCATCAGCCCCAGCATTTT.

The CDR3 loop reads CASSLDSTANYGYTF. DNA for the CDR3: TGTGCCAGCAGTTTAGACAGTACCGCTAACTATGGCTACACCTTC. This rearrangement joins TRBV28 to TRBJ1-2; D possibly corresponds to TRBD1 (5 bases). The CDR3 sequence is 15 residues long. Germline CDR1 reads MDHEN; CDR2 reads SYDVKM. Between the trimmed V and J ends, which lost 2 bases and 0 bases, there was a span of 10 bases.

The chain recombines TRBV5-1 with TRBJ2-1, with 8 bases lining up with TRBD1. Germline assignment: CDR1 SGHRS and CDR2 YFSETQ. The CDR3 sequence is 17 residues long. V lost 3 bases, J lost 2 bases, and 10 bases stayed unmatched. The CDR3 region has the DNA TGCGCCAGCAGCTCCTGGACAGGGTCGGTACCCTACAATGAGCAGTTCTTC. It is translated as CASSSWTGSVPYNEQFF.

This clone was counted once. The chain is built from TRBV10-3 and TRBJ2-3; 10 bases fit TRBD2. This CDR3 has 16 residues. The V segment lost 0 bases and the J segment 6 bases; nucleotides outside the gene matches: 6. CDR1 is ENHRY, CDR2 SYGVKD, per germline. CDR3 in amino acids: CAISESSGGATDTQYF. The CDR3, as DNA: TGTGCCATCAGTGAGTCGAGCGGGGGGGCCACGGATACGCAGTATTTT.

This chain connects TRBV15 to TRBJ1-4; D is possibly TRBD1 (6 bases). The CDR3 is 14 amino acids. V lost 1 base, J lost 7 bases, and 10 bases lay in between. Germline-derived CDR1 and CDR2 are LNHNV and YYDKDF (reference sequence). The CDR3 spells CATSRAGGGEKLFF. The DNA of the CDR3 is TGTGCCACCAGCAGAGCCGGGGGCGGTGAAAAACTGTTTTTT.

The chain uses TRBV18 and TRBJ1-2, with D possibly being TRBD1 (5 bases). V was shortened by 2 bases and J by 6 bases, with 10 bases between the two germline ends. The CDR3 extends over 13 amino acids. Germline CDR1 reads KGHSH; CDR2 reads LQKENI. This CDR3 is CASSPSDRNGYTF. CDR3 coding DNA: TGTGCCAGCTCACCATCCGACAGAAATGGCTACACCTTC.

V and J are TRBV5-1 and TRBJ1-2, with TRBD1 matching 9 bases. Germline V gives CDR1 SGHRS, CDR2 YFSETQ. V lost 6 bases and J lost 6; bases outside the gene matches: 9. CDR3 length: 14 residues. The CDR3 coding sequence is TGCGCCAGCACCCGGGACAGGGTCGATAATGGCTACACCTTC. Amino acid sequence: CASTRDRVDNGYTF.

The chain links TRBV5-1 to TRBJ1-5, with TRBD1 as a possible D gene (6 bases). Germline V gene lookup returns CDR1 SGHRS and CDR2 YFSETQ. The CDR3 extends over 16 amino acids. Deletions cut 1 base from V and 2 bases from J, with 13 bases between. The CDR3 sequence: CASSLTGNMGNQPQHF. The CDR3 coding sequence is TGCGCCAGCAGCTTGACAGGGAATATGGGCAATCAGCCCCAGCATTTT. Combining the CDR3 with reference TRBV5-1 and TRBJ1-5 gives the whole variable domain KAGVTQTPRYLIKTRGQQVTLSCSPISGHRSVSWYQQTPGQGLQFLFEYFSETQRNKGNFPGRFSGRQFSNSRSEMNVSTLELGDSALYLCASSLTGNMGNQPQHFGDGTRLSIL.